Listed here are 13 T cell receptor delta chains from one sample, sequenced in a study of γδ T cells in repeated Plasmodium falciparum infection. Flow sorting of PBMC yielded separate Vgamma9/Vdelta2+ and Vdelta2-negative gammadelta T cell populations for bulk repertoire analysis. TCRdb reran clone calling via CATT on the multiplex PCR reads. Of 80,000 to 95,000 delta-chain clones detected, 1.4% appear once; the ten largest clones hold 7% to 9.5%. Sequencing input: gamma-delta T cells from blood. Source of these receptors: a pool of human donors (malaria-infected and uninfected, not separated).

A word on this clone: TCRdb's listed protein matches a much larger clone and diverges from this DNA's translation at residue 3, likely through a read error; the protein shown comes from the DNA. The chain has TRDV1 and TRDJ1; 11 bases line up with TRDD3. From germline, CDR1 is TSWWSYY and CDR2 QGS. The CDR3 is 20 amino acids. The CDR3 is CAFGEPRGILGDNRTDKLIF. The DNA for the CDR3 is TGTGCTTTTGGGGAACCTCGTGGAATACTGGGGGATAATAGGACCGATAAACTCATCTTT.

The table lists this clone with a few counts. TCRdb has a much larger clone's protein, which differs at residue 13 from the translation of this DNA, likely because of a read error; what is shown is the protein translated from the DNA. The V call is TRDV1, the J call TRDJ1; 13 nucleotides agree with TRDD3. The J gene was not available in TCRdb and was assigned here by matching the DNA to germline segments. Trimming cost V 4 bases and J 10 bases; bases outside gene matches: 12. Germline values: CDR1 TSWWSYY, CDR2 QGS. CDR3 length: 16 residues. The DNA of the CDR3 is TGTGCTCTTGGGGGGGGAGACGGGTACTGGGGGATACGACTCATCTTT. Translated, it gives CALGGGDGYWGIRLIF.

Concerning this clone: TCRdb's protein for this DNA is that of a much larger clone and differs from the translation at residue 12, likely a read error; the protein shown is the DNA translation. The V call is TRDV1, the J call TRDJ3, with D perhaps matching TRDD3 (6 bases). TCRdb offers no J gene call, so here the DNA was matched to germline to obtain one. The CDR3 runs 19 residues. From germline, CDR1 is TSWWSYY and CDR2 QGS. The CDR3 DNA sequence: TGTGCTCTTGGGAAGCCCTGGGGCCTCAGCTCCCGGGACACCCGACAGATGTTTTTC. This encodes CALGKPWGLSSRDTRQMFF.

This clone turned up a few times. A far larger clone is only one base removed, so a read error is likely. Other nucleotide sequences in the sample specify the same CDR3. CDR3 in amino acids: CAFPGDNYYTDKLIF. The CDR3 coding sequence is TGTGCCTTTCCGGGTGATAATTACTACACCGATAAACTCATCTTT. The rearrangement uses TRDV3 and TRDJ1; the D is unclear. Trimming took off 2 bases at V and 0 bases at J, with 16 bases between the two ends. Germline V CDR1 and CDR2: TVYSNPD, GDNSRS (reference sequence). The CDR3 sequence is 15 residues long.

This clone has just a few counts. The protein given by TCRdb reflects a much larger clone and differs at residue 16 from this DNA's translation, likely from a read error; the protein shown is the DNA's translation. The chain links TRDV1 to TRDJ1; 8 positions agree with TRDD3. No J segment appears in TCRdb, so it was assigned here by matching the sequence to germline. Per the germline V gene, CDR1 is TSWWSYY and CDR2 is QGS. V trimming: 5 bases; J trimming: 10 bases; junction bases outside the gene matches: 27. The CDR3 extends over 19 amino acids. The CDR3 nucleotides are TGTGCTCTTGGGAAAGGGATGGGGTTCCCACGATACTGGGGGGAAGGACTCATCTTT. It is translated as CALGKGMGFPRYWGEGLIF.

On this clone: A far bigger clonotype differs at one base, so this is likely a read error. The same CDR3 can be traced to other DNA sequences in this sample. CDR3 amino acids: CACDSSWDTRQMFF. CDR3 bases: TGTGCCTGTGACAGCTCCTGGGACACCCGACAAATGTTTTTC. The V gene is listed as TRDV2; no J gene was called. Germline V lookup: CDR1 GEAIGNYY, CDR2 EKD. The CDR3 totals 14 residues.

This clone was picked up a small number of times. It differs at one base from a far larger clone, so likely a read error. Other DNA sequences from this sample encode an identical CDR3 as well. The DNA for the CDR3 is TGTGCTCTTGGGGAATTTACGCGTCTTCCAACTTATTGGGGGATAACAGGCGATAAACTCATCTTT. This sequence encodes CALGEFTRLPTYWGITGDKLIF. This sequence joins TRDV1 and TRDJ1, with 9 bases aligning to TRDD3. TCRdb lists no J gene, so it was determined here by aligning the DNA to germline. The germline V gene has CDR1 TSWWSYY and CDR2 QGS. The J segment lost 4 bases and the V segment lost 2 bases, leaving 26 bases of the junction unmatched. This CDR3 contains 22 residues.

Remarks on this clone: TCRdb's protein, taken from a much larger clone, differs from this DNA's translation at residue 10, likely owing to a read error; the protein displayed comes from the DNA. The rearrangement links TRDV2 to TRDJ3; 8 bases fit TRDD3. No J segment appears in TCRdb, so it was assigned here by matching the sequence to germline. The germline V gene encodes CDR1 GEAIGNYY and CDR2 EKD. This CDR3 region has 18 residues. J was trimmed by 2 bases and V by 2 bases; bases with no gene match: 7. The CDR3 nucleotides read TGTGCCTGTGACAGCTGGGGATACAGCCCCTGGGACACCCGACAGATGTTTTTC. It translates to CACDSWGYSPWDTRQMFF.

This clone appeared a few times. The mismatch at residue 2 between this DNA's translation and the TCRdb protein of a much larger clone likely reflects a read error; the protein shown is translated from the DNA. The CDR3 DNA reads TGTTCCTGTGTTTACTGGGGTCTCGCCGATAAACTCATCTTT. It specifies CSCVYWGLADKLIF. This chain uses TRDV2 with TRDJ1; 7 bases match TRDD3. There are 14 residues in the CDR3. Per the germline V gene, CDR1 is GEAIGNYY and CDR2 is EKD.

The chain uses TRDV1 and TRDJ1, with a weak D call TRDD3 (6 bases). As TCRdb names no J gene, one was assigned here on the basis of a DNA match to germline. The CDR3 is 15 amino acids. V was clipped by 0 bases and J by 5 bases, with 13 bases between them. Per the germline V gene, CDR1 is TSWWSYY and CDR2 is QGS. The DNA for the CDR3 is TGTGCTCTTGGGGAACTAAGGCTGGGGAGTGATAAACTCATCTTT. Translating it yields CALGELRLGSDKLIF.

A note on this clone: The protein held in TCRdb is that of a much larger clone and does not match this DNA's translation at residue 8, likely because of a read error; the protein shown is translated from the DNA. The chain has TRDV2 and TRDJ3; D might be TRDD3 (5 bases). Here the J gene was assigned by germline matching of the DNA, as TCRdb has none. This CDR3 comprises 21 residues. CDR1 is GEAIGNYY, CDR2 EKD, per germline. The V end was cut by 3 bases, the J end by 0 bases, with 23 bases between. The CDR3 nucleotides are TGTGCCTGTGACGTCCCGGACCGGGGGTTCGGAAGCTCCTGGGACACCCGACAGATGTTTTTC. Translated: CACDVPDRGFGSSWDTRQMFF.

In this sample, this clone turned up a few times. TCRdb's protein, taken from a much larger clone, differs from this DNA's translation at residue 14, likely owing to a read error; the protein displayed comes from the DNA. V gene TRDV1 combines with J gene TRDJ1, with TRDD3 identical over 7 bases. The V and J ends lost 3 bases and 3 bases, in that order; junction bases with no gene match: 19. CDR3 length: 19 residues. Germline CDR1 TSWWSYY, CDR2 QGS. For the CDR3, the DNA is TGTGCTCTTGGGGATGGAGTCCTATGGCTGGGGGCGCACCCCGATAAACTCATCTTT. This codes for CALGDGVLWLGAHPDKLIF.

This clone was counted between two and nine times. A far larger clone is one base from this, pointing to a likely read error. Other DNA sequences within the sample encode an identical CDR3. The gene calls are TRDV2 and TRDJ1, with 9 bases fitting TRDD3. TCRdb offers no J gene call, so here the DNA was matched to germline to obtain one. Germline V lookup: CDR1 GEAIGNYY, CDR2 EKD. CDR3 length: 17 residues. DNA of the CDR3: TGTGCCTGTGACATCCTCACTGGGGGACCGTACACTGATAAACTCATCTTT. Its translation is CACDILTGGPYTDKLIF.